This TCR beta chain was obtained from a study of shared clonotypes between healthy human individuals. Notes on the study in general: In having few donors, the study represented limited genetic and exposure-history diversity. Naive subsets tended to show greater estimated richness than memory subsets.

This table comes from immunoSEQ multiplex PCR, and its TCRdb copy is limited to in-frame clones, with some not included. The sample consists of about 820,000 clones, 90% to 95% of them appearing once. V gave up 3 bases and J gave up 5 bases; unmatched junction bases: 3. Per the germline V gene, CDR1 is SGHTA and CDR2 is FQGNSA. This CDR3 spans 15 amino acids. Positive CCR7 selection of CD45RO-negative cells yielded the naive CD8 cells, and terminally differentiated effector memory CD45RA+ cells were excluded. Donors were healthy HIV-negative adults without recent acute infections or vaccinations. There were only Caucasian adults among the donors, and all lived in Nashville, Tennessee. As to this clone: Its antigen remains unidentified.

J is TRBJ2-1 and V is TRBV7-2, with TRBD2 matching over 11 bases. The sequencing input was naive CD8+ T cells sorted from blood. The receptor was isolated from a man aged 25-45 years in good health. The DNA of the CDR3 is TGTGCCAGCAGCTTCCTACTAGCGGGGGACAATGAGCAGTTCTTC. It yields the protein CASSFLLAGDNEQFF. Supplemented by reference TRBV7-2 and TRBJ2-1, the full variable domain reads GAGVSQSPSNKVTEKGKDVELRCDPISGHTALYWYRQSLGQGLEFLIYFQGNSAPDKSGLPSDRFSAERTGGSVSTLTIQRTQQEDSAVYLCASSFLLAGDNEQFFGPGTRLTVL.